The rows below give T cell receptor beta chains drawn from one sample of a study of blood T cell repertoires in COVID-19. Sequencing was performed with immunoSEQ multiplex PCR; in TCRdb, only in-frame clones are kept and a portion is missing. The table has 200,000 to 250,000 clones, roughly 87% seen once. Sequencing used PBMCs or T cells enriched from blood (not recorded which). These receptors originate from a man younger than 35 with acute COVID-19. The CDR3 runs from the conserved cysteine through the conserved F or W. The D gene is left open where the match is weak. Only part of the rows carry a size: once, few, many, or a class if the clone is expanded.

j_call d_call clone_size v_call cdr3_aa cdr3_nt
TRBJ2-2 - - TRBV10-3 CAISEAGLNTGELFF TGTGCCATCAGTGAGGCCGGGTTGAACACCGGGGAGCTGTTTTTT
TRBJ2-1 TRBD2 - TRBV6-5 CATCAGGTYNEQFF TGTGCCACCTGCGCGGGAGGTACCTACAATGAGCAGTTCTTC
TRBJ1-1 - - TRBV11-2 CASSLEGGRAFF TGTGCCAGCAGCTTAGAGGGCGGGAGAGCTTTCTTT
TRBJ2-4 TRBD1 - TRBV28 CASSPQGVGKNIQYF TGTGCCAGCAGCCCACAGGGGGTAGGCAAAAACATTCAGTACTTC
TRBJ1-1 TRBD1 - TRBV7-9 CASSFGTGSFGTEAFF TGTGCCAGCAGCTTCGGGACAGGTTCCTTCGGGACTGAAGCTTTCTTT
TRBJ1-1 TRBD1 - TRBV9 CASSVDLGDRNTEAFF TGTGCCAGCAGCGTGGATCTGGGGGACAGAAACACTGAAGCTTTCTTT
TRBJ2-7 TRBD2 - TRBV5-6 CASSSTSGSYEQYF TGTGCCAGCAGCTCGACTAGCGGATCCTACGAGCAGTACTTC
TRBJ2-3 TRBD2 few TRBV24-1 CATSDVGLAGTTDTQYF TGTGCCACCAGTGACGTCGGACTAGCGGGGACAACAGATACGCAGTATTTT
TRBJ1-2 - - TRBV9 CASSVNSYGYTF TGTGCCAGCAGCGTGAACTCCTATGGCTACACCTTC
TRBJ1-2 - few TRBV9 CASSLAGLNYGYTF TGTGCCAGCAGTCTCGCGGGTCTTAACTATGGCTACACCTTC
TRBJ1-1 TRBD1 - TRBV24-1 CATSGTGAATEAFF TGTGCCACCAGTGGGACAGGGGCGGCCACTGAAGCTTTCTTT
TRBJ1-2 - - TRBV5-6 CASSLILRGNYGYTF TGTGCCAGCAGCTTGATTCTCCGAGGGAACTATGGCTACACCTTC
TRBJ2-4 TRBD2 - TRBV2 CASSEGLAGAIQYF TGTGCCAGCAGTGAAGGACTAGCGGGAGCCATTCAGTACTTC
TRBJ1-1 TRBD1 - TRBV29-1 CSVSPGQGTEAFF TGCAGCGTTTCACCGGGACAGGGAACTGAAGCTTTCTTT
TRBJ2-7 - - TRBV7-3 CASSLTDAGLGHEQYF TGTGCCAGCAGCTTAACGGATGCAGGATTAGGCCACGAGCAGTACTTC
TRBJ2-7 - - TRBV19 CASSIEDSRSLEQYF TGTGCCAGTAGTATCGAAGACAGTAGGAGCCTCGAGCAGTACTTC
TRBJ1-2 - - TRBV6-5 CASSYEGSTYGYTF TGTGCCAGCAGTTACGAGGGTTCAACCTATGGCTACACCTTC
TRBJ2-1 TRBD2 - TRBV6-4 CASSDSGTTTEEQFF TGTGCCAGCAGTGACTCCGGGACTACCACAGAAGAGCAGTTCTTC
TRBJ1-1 TRBD1 - TRBV4-2 CASSPRRGVNTEAFF TGTGCCAGCAGCCCTCGCAGGGGGGTCAACACTGAAGCTTTCTTT
TRBJ2-7 - once TRBV13 CASSWQDSYEQYF TGTGCCAGCAGCTGGCAGGACTCCTACGAGCAGTACTTC
TRBJ1-1 TRBD1 - TRBV30 CAWSRTGTGGWTEAFF TGTGCCTGGAGTCGGACCGGGACAGGGGGATGGACTGAAGCTTTCTTT
TRBJ1-2 TRBD1 - TRBV6-5 CASSYSIQGGNMATF TGTGCCAGCAGTTACTCGATACAGGGGGGGAATATGGCCACCTTC
TRBJ2-2 - - TRBV3-1/TRBV3-2 CASSQGGYTGELFF TGTGCCAGCAGCCAAGGAGGTTACACCGGGGAGCTGTTTTTT
TRBJ2-5 - - TRBV5-1 CASSGAVWQETQYF TGCGCCAGCAGTGGTGCAGTCTGGCAAGAGACCCAGTACTTC
TRBJ1-3 TRBD1 few TRBV19 CASRNPRGTGDGNTIYF TGTGCCAGTAGGAACCCCCGTGGGACAGGGGATGGAAACACCATATATTTT
TRBJ1-2 TRBD1 - TRBV27 CASSWDRGIGGYTF TGTGCCAGCAGTTGGGACAGGGGAATCGGTGGCTACACCTTC
TRBJ2-7 TRBD2 - TRBV5-1 CASSLASGSYEQYF TGCGCCAGCAGCTTGGCTAGCGGGAGTTACGAGCAGTACTTC
TRBJ1-6 TRBD1 - TRBV25-1 CASSEPRRDREVLHF TGTGCCAGCAGTGAACCTCGCCGGGACAGGGAGGTCCTCCACTTT
TRBJ2-1 TRBD2 - TRBV12-5 CASVRTAGRDNEQFF TGTGCTAGTGTTAGGACGGCAGGGAGGGACAATGAGCAGTTCTTC
TRBJ1-1 - - TRBV28 CASSAPTGNTEAFF TGTGCCAGCAGTGCCCCTACGGGGAACACTGAAGCTTTCTTT
TRBJ1-2 TRBD1 once TRBV6-2/TRBV6-3 CASSYLTGDYGYTF TGTGCCAGCAGTTACCTAACAGGGGACTATGGCTACACCTTC
TRBJ2-1 TRBD2 - TRBV10-3 CAISEKGLAGLGPLNEQFF TGTGCCATCAGTGAGAAGGGACTAGCGGGATTGGGACCTCTCAATGAGCAGTTCTTC
TRBJ2-1 TRBD2 - TRBV9 CASSVAGLAAHEQFF TGTGCCAGCAGCGTAGCTGGACTAGCGGCCCATGAGCAGTTCTTC
TRBJ2-4 - - TRBV3-1/TRBV3-2 CASSQGATKNIQYF TGTGCCAGCAGCCAGGGGGCTACCAAAAACATTCAGTACTTC
TRBJ2-7 TRBD2 - TRBV2 CASSEAPSGMNYEQYF TGTGCCAGCAGTGAAGCTCCTAGCGGGATGAACTACGAGCAGTACTTC
TRBJ2-7 TRBD2 - TRBV4-2 CASSPREREPYEQYF TGTGCCAGCAGCCCCCGAGAGCGGGAGCCTTACGAGCAGTACTTC
TRBJ2-2 - - TRBV5-1 CASVSTGELFF TGCGCCAGCGTTAGTACCGGGGAGCTGTTTTTT
TRBJ1-5 - - TRBV7-8 CASSSSLIENQPQHF TGTGCCAGCAGCTCGAGCCTGATAGAGAATCAGCCCCAGCATTTT
TRBJ1-5 TRBD1 - TRBV6-5 CASSSQGAGQPQHF TGTGCCAGCAGTTCACAGGGGGCAGGTCAGCCCCAGCATTTT
TRBJ1-5 TRBD1 - TRBV6-1 CASSDGRGQGDQPQHF TGTGCCAGCAGTGACGGACGTGGTCAGGGGGATCAGCCCCAGCATTTT
TRBJ2-3 TRBD2 - TRBV5-1 CASSLEVAGADTQYF TGCGCCAGCAGCTTGGAAGTAGCGGGAGCTGATACGCAGTATTTT
TRBJ1-4 - - TRBV28 CASSLFQGIVTNEKLFF TGTGCCAGCAGTTTATTCCAGGGGATAGTAACTAATGAAAAACTGTTTTTT
TRBJ2-1 - - TRBV6-6 CASSSRVSYNEQFF TGTGCCAGCAGTTCACGGGTCTCCTACAATGAGCAGTTCTTC
TRBJ1-4 - - TRBV5-6 CASSLWGRGDEKLFF TGTGCCAGCAGCTTGTGGGGCAGGGGTGATGAAAAACTGTTTTTT
TRBJ2-7 TRBD2 - TRBV27 CASSSSGSEYEQYF TGTGCCAGCAGCTCTAGCGGGAGTGAGTACGAGCAGTACTTC
TRBJ1-3 TRBD1 - TRBV30 CAWSARWGQTAGNTIYF TGTGCCTGGAGTGCCCGATGGGGACAGACCGCTGGAAACACCATATATTTT
TRBJ2-1 TRBD2 - TRBV5-6 CASTESASGSLSEQFF TGTGCCAGCACCGAAAGCGCTAGCGGGAGTTTAAGTGAGCAGTTCTTC